The 17 T cell receptor beta chains below were found in one sample sequenced in a study of blood T cell repertoires in COVID-19. The method was immunoSEQ multiplex PCR; TCRdb's version includes in-frame clones alone and lacks a portion of them. This table has over 85,000 clones, about 85% appearing once. The sample was peripheral blood. Every receptor here comes from a man aged 55 to 69 with acute or convalescent COVID-19.

The genes are TRBV5-6 and TRBJ1-5, with D perhaps TRBD1 (6 bases). The V gene lost 2 bases and the J gene lost 3 bases, with 21 bases spanning the gap. Germline CDR1 and CDR2: SGHDT and YYEEEE. The CDR3 runs to 18 residues. CDR3 in amino acids: CASSLGRGGSILNQPQHF. The CDR3 coding sequence is TGTGCCAGCAGCTTAGGTAGGGGGGGCTCGATACTCAATCAGCCCCAGCATTTT.

This chain connects TRBV7-2 to TRBJ2-7, with 9 bases that match TRBD1. V lost 5 bases, J lost 2 bases, and 4 bases stayed unmatched. The CDR3 runs 14 residues. Germline CDR1 SGHTA, CDR2 FQGNSA. In DNA form, the CDR3 reads TGTGCCAGCAGCACGGGACAGGGAGCCTACGAGCAGTACTTC. Protein: CASSTGQGAYEQYF.

The DNA for the CDR3 is TGCGCCAGCAGCACGGCTCCCGAGGGCTATTTTTTTGAGCAGTTCTTC. As protein: CASSTAPEGYFFEQFF. This rearrangement joins TRBV5-1 to TRBJ2-1; D may be TRBD2 (5 bases). The CDR3 runs to 16 residues. Germline loops: CDR1 SGHRS, CDR2 YFSETQ. V lost 4 bases and J lost 9, with 23 bases in between. The full variable domain, with the rest looked up from reference TRBV5-1 and TRBJ2-1, is KAGVTQTPRYLIKTRGQQVTLSCSPISGHRSVSWYQQTPGQGLQFLFEYFSETQRNKGNFPGRFSGRQFSNSRSEMNVSTLELGDSALYLCASSTAPEGYFFEQFFGPGTRLTVL.

This clone was counted only a few times. The chain links TRBV30 to TRBJ2-7; TRBD1 might be the D (6 bases). The germline gives CDR1 GTSNPN, CDR2 SVGIG (reference sequence). The V end was cut by 2 bases, the J end by 7 bases, with 18 bases between. The CDR3 spans 14 residues. CDR3 protein: CAWSLGTRLGEQYF. The CDR3 DNA reads as TGTGCCTGGAGTCTTGGGACACGTTTAGGGGAGCAGTACTTC.

The chain carries TRBV18 and TRBJ2-7; 8 bases are shared with TRBD1. CDR1 and CDR2 from the germline V gene are KGHSH and LQKENI. After removal of 2 bases from V and 1 base from J, the junction contained 4 bases not matched to a gene. The CDR3 is made up of 15 amino acids. The CDR3 reads CASSPRDRPSYEQYF. The CDR3 DNA sequence: TGTGCCAGCTCACCAAGGGACAGGCCTTCCTACGAGCAGTACTTC.

The CDR3 DNA sequence: TGTGCCTGGAGTGGGCAGGGGGGACGCTCCTATAATTCACCCCTCCACTTT. Encoded protein: CAWSGQGGRSYNSPLHF. This chain connects TRBV30 to TRBJ1-6, with 7 bases fitting TRBD1. The CDR3 is 17 amino acids. With 1 base clipped from V and 0 bases from J, the junction kept 6 bases outside the gene matches. Per germline, CDR1 GTSNPN and CDR2 SVGIG (reference sequence).

The gene calls are TRBV10-2 and TRBJ2-5; TRBD1 matches 8 bases. CDR1 is WSHSY and CDR2 is SAAADI in the germline V gene. The CDR3 length is 14 residues. Germline trimming cut 2 bases from V and 4 bases from J; bases unmatched to any gene: 3. This CDR3 is CASSEVQGGETQYF. CDR3 coding DNA: TGCGCCAGCAGTGAGGTACAGGGGGGAGAGACCCAGTACTTC.

V and J are TRBV9 and TRBJ2-2; D is ambiguous. Between the trimmed V and J ends, which lost 4 bases and 6 bases, there was a span of 7 bases. Germline V gives CDR1 SGDLS, CDR2 YYNGEE. The CDR3 totals 12 residues. The CDR3 DNA is TGTGCCAGCAGCTTCAATTCCGGGGAGCTGTTTTTT. Protein: CASSFNSGELFF.

The V call is TRBV19, the J call TRBJ1-2, with a tentative D call TRBD1 (6 bases). V shed 5 bases and J shed 8 bases, with 15 bases lying between them. The V gene's germline CDR1 is LNHDA and CDR2 SQIVND (reference sequence). There are 13 residues in the CDR3. The CDR3 here is CASSFGQLVGYTF. CDR3 bases: TGTGCCAGTAGTTTCGGACAGTTAGTGGGCTACACCTTC.

The chain combines TRBV19 with TRBJ1-1; 9 bases are a match to TRBD1. This CDR3 comprises 15 residues. Unmatched junction bases numbered 0, after V lost 1 base and J lost 0 bases. The germline gives CDR1 LNHDA, CDR2 SQIVND (reference sequence). The CDR3 sequence: CASSIGTGVNTEAFF. In nucleotides, the CDR3 is TGTGCCAGTAGTATAGGGACAGGGGTGAACACTGAAGCTTTCTTT.

The J gene is TRBJ1-1, the V gene TRBV9; 10 bases are a match to TRBD1. This CDR3 region has 17 residues. Germline CDR1 is SGDLS and CDR2 is YYNGEE. Trimming took 3 bases from V and 4 from J; bases not matched to a gene: 12. The CDR3 loop reads CASSARDRGMGVTEAFF. CDR3 coding DNA: TGTGCCAGCAGCGCCCGGGACAGGGGAATGGGGGTCACTGAAGCTTTCTTT. The full variable domain, with the rest looked up from reference TRBV9 and TRBJ1-1, is DSGVTQTPKHLITATGQRVTLRCSPRSGDLSVYWYQQSLDQGLQFLIQYYNGEERAKGNILERFSAQQFPDLHSELNLSSLELGDSALYFCASSARDRGMGVTEAFFGQGTRLTVV.

In this sample, this clone turned up once. One end of the junction varies from germline; a read error may be responsible. This rearrangement joins TRBV2 to TRBJ2-3; 8 bases match TRBD2. CDR3 length: 15 residues. Germline V gene data show CDR1 as SNHLY and CDR2 as FYNNEI. The CDR3 here is CASSEGLASTDTQYF. Written as DNA, the CDR3 is TGTGCCAGCAGCGAAGGACTAGCCAGCACAGATACGCAGTATTTT.

This clone was detected only once. The CDR3 region is CASSVAGSGANVLTF. Written as DNA, the CDR3 is TGTGCCAGCAGCGTAGCAGGGTCTGGGGCCAACGTCCTGACTTTC. The chain employs TRBV9 and TRBJ2-6, with D perhaps TRBD1 (5 bases). CDR1 is SGDLS, CDR2 YYNGEE, per germline. The CDR3 extends over 15 amino acids. Between the trimmed V and J ends, which lost 0 bases and 1 base, there was a span of 5 bases.

The rearrangement uses TRBV5-5 and TRBJ1-3, with 8 bases lining up with TRBD1. CDR3 length: 15 residues. CDR1 is SGHKS and CDR2 is YYEKEE in the germline V gene (reference sequence). Trimming at V came to 2 bases and at J to 2 bases, leaving 3 bases not matched to a gene. This CDR3 reads CASSFRGQAGNTIYF. The CDR3 DNA reads TGTGCCAGCAGCTTCAGGGGGCAAGCTGGAAACACCATATATTTT.

The J gene is TRBJ2-2, the V gene TRBV11-3; 9 bases map to TRBD2. The V gene's germline CDR1 is SGHNT and CDR2 YENEEA. V shed 6 bases, J shed 7 bases, and the junction held 3 bases outside the gene matches. This CDR3 contains 13 residues. The CDR3 sequence is CASRGTSSGELFF. DNA for the CDR3: TGTGCCAGCAGAGGGACTAGCAGCGGGGAGCTGTTTTTT.

This sequence joins TRBV30 and TRBJ1-5; TRBD1 might be the D (5 bases). In germline, CDR1 is GTSNPN, CDR2 SVGIG (reference sequence). There are 13 residues in the CDR3. The V and J ends lost 4 bases and 7 bases respectively, with 14 bases between them. The CDR3 DNA is TGTGCCTGGACTCAGCAGGGAAGGCAGCCCCAGCATTTT. Translated: CAWTQQGRQPQHF.

This clone was recorded only once. The same CDR3 also results from other DNA sequences found in this sample. The chain couples TRBV2 to TRBJ2-7; 9 nucleotides match TRBD2. V was clipped by 3 bases and J by 2 bases; unmatched bases: 2. The CDR3 covers 14 residues. CDR1 is SNHLY, CDR2 FYNNEI, per germline. Written as DNA, the CDR3 is TGTGCCAGCAGTGAGGCGGGAGGGCCCTACGAGCAGTACTTC. Amino acid sequence: CASSEAGGPYEQYF. The full variable domain, completed using reference TRBV2 and TRBJ2-7, is EPEVTQTPSHQVTQMGQEVILRCVPISNHLYFYWYRQILGQKVEFLVSFYNNEISEKSEIFDDQFSVERPDGSNFTLKIRSTKLEDSAMYFCASSEAGGPYEQYFGPGTRLTVT.